One T cell receptor (beta chain) is described in this entry. V shed 6 bases and J 7 bases; nucleotides not matched to a gene: 8. The CDR3 is 14 amino acids. Germline V gene data show CDR1 as DFQATT and CDR2 as SNEGSKA (reference sequence). This sample stems from a study of blood T cell repertoires in COVID-19. Study-level background: PBMCs, B-cell-depleted T cells, or T cells were the source of the cDNA or gDNA that made up the material.

Method: immunoSEQ multiplex PCR; TCRdb's copy keeps in-frame clones and lacks some. The repertoire holds about 76,000 clones, 80% seen once, with over 9.5% in the top ten. The chain combines TRBV20-1 with TRBJ2-2; 10 nucleotides line up with TRBD1. The sequenced sample consisted of peripheral blood. This clonotype originated in a human donor in a cohort sampled during active COVID-19. The CDR3 loop reads CSASRQGAGGELFF. CDR3 bases: TGCAGTGCGAGTAGACAGGGGGCGGGCGGGGAGCTGTTTTTT.